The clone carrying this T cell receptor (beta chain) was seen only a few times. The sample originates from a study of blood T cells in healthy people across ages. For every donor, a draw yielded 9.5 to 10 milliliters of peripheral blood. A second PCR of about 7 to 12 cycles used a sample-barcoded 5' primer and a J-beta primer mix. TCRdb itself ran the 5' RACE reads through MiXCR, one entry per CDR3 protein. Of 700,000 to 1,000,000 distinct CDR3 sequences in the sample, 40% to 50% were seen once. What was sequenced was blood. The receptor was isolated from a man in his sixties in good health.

CDR3 DNA: TGCGCCAGCAGCGCCACTAGCGGGGGCCTCAATGAGCAGTTCTTC. Translated: CASSATSGGLNEQFF. The chain is built from TRBV5-1 and TRBJ2-1; 11 bases are a match to TRBD2. This CDR3 region has 15 residues. Per germline, CDR1 SGHRS and CDR2 YFSETQ. J gave up 6 bases and V 4 bases, and 6 bases lay outside the gene matches. The full variable domain, its missing parts supplied by reference TRBV5-1 and TRBJ2-1, is KAGVTQTPRYLIKTRGQQVTLSCSPISGHRSVSWYQQTPGQGLQFLFEYFSETQRNKGNFPGRFSGRQFSNSRSEMNVSTLELGDSALYLCASSATSGGLNEQFFGPGTRLTVL.